These 15 T cell receptor beta chains originate from one sample sequenced in a study of beta chain features in type 1 diabetes. Sequencing targeted expressed TCRB transcripts, as all isolated RNA had been reverse transcribed. Method: immunoSEQ multiplex PCR; TCRdb's copy keeps in-frame clones and lacks some. The sample yields about 930,000 clones, roughly 16% seen once. Material for sequencing was naive CD4+ T cells from blood. These receptors all come from a young woman in good health.

In regard to this clone: Other nucleotide sequences from this sample produce the same CDR3. This rearrangement joins TRBV7-3 to TRBJ2-3; possibly TRBD2 for D (6 bases). This CDR3 is built from 15 residues. V was cut by 2 bases and J by 0 bases, with 9 bases left in between. CDR1 and CDR2 (germline): SGHTA, FQGTGA. CDR3 in amino acids: CASSLVGTSTDTQYF. The CDR3 region has the DNA TGTGCCAGCAGCTTAGTAGGGACTAGCACAGATACGCAGTATTTT.

The chain carries TRBV5-1 and TRBJ2-5, with D uncertain. Germline V gives CDR1 SGHRS, CDR2 YFSETQ. The CDR3 runs 14 residues. The ends were cut back, 0 bases at V and 5 bases at J, with 11 bases in the middle. This CDR3 is CASSLEGSRETQYF. In DNA, the CDR3 is TGCGCCAGCAGCTTGGAGGGTAGCAGGGAGACCCAGTACTTC.

Only a few counts were recorded for this clone. The V and J genes are TRBV7-2 and TRBJ2-1, with 7 nucleotides matching TRBD2. Germline CDR1 and CDR2: SGHTA and FQGNSA. V trimming: 1 base; J trimming: 4 bases; junction bases outside the gene matches: 4. The CDR3 runs to 15 residues. CDR3 coding DNA: TGTGCCAGCAGCTTAGTGGGAGGGCCTTACAATGAGCAGTTCTTC. Its protein is CASSLVGGPYNEQFF.

The chain has TRBV7-2 and TRBJ2-7; D unresolved. Germline assignment: CDR1 SGHTA and CDR2 FQGNSA. This CDR3 contains 15 residues. V lost 5 bases and J 2 bases, leaving 16 bases between the germline ends. Written as DNA, the CDR3 is TGTGCCAGCAGCCCGGACCCAGTCCCGACCTACGAGCAGTACTTC. Residues: CASSPDPVPTYEQYF.

This clone turned up a few times. V gene TRBV7-2 combines with J gene TRBJ2-7; the D is unclear. Trimming took off 5 bases at V and 3 bases at J, with 11 bases between the two ends. CDR1 and CDR2 from the germline V gene are SGHTA and FQGNSA. The CDR3 has 13 amino acids. The chain's CDR3 is CASSLVEFYEQYF. For the CDR3, the DNA is TGTGCCAGCAGCCTGGTAGAATTCTACGAGCAGTACTTC.

With respect to this clone: The junction shows a germline mismatch at one end, possibly a read error. This CDR3 reads CVSSGASGNSYEQYF. CDR3 sequence (DNA): TGTGTCAGCAGCGGGGCTAGCGGGAACTCCTACGAGCAGTACTTC. This chain uses TRBV7-9 with TRBJ2-7; 9 nucleotides align to TRBD2. Germline-derived CDR1 and CDR2 are SEHNR and FQNEAQ (reference sequence). This CDR3 is built from 15 residues.

The chain carries TRBV6-6 and TRBJ1-5; possible D gene TRBD1, 6 bases. The germline V gene encodes CDR1 MNHNY and CDR2 SVGAGI (reference sequence). The V end lost 0 bases, the J end lost 1 base, and 10 bases lay between the germline ends. The CDR3 extends over 16 amino acids. CDR3 amino acids: CASSYSLGTSNQPQHF. In DNA form, the CDR3 reads TGTGCCAGCAGTTACTCCCTGGGGACAAGCAATCAGCCCCAGCATTTT.

This clone was counted between two and nine times. Other nucleotide sequences in the sample specify the same CDR3. The genes are TRBV27 and TRBJ2-6; D gene ambiguous. Trimming stripped 3 bases from V and 2 bases from J, with 8 bases between. This CDR3 has 15 residues. Germline CDR1 reads MNHEY; CDR2 reads SMNVEV (reference sequence). The CDR3 loop reads CASSFGGTGANVLTF. CDR3 bases: TGTGCCAGCAGTTTTGGCGGAACTGGGGCCAACGTCCTGACTTTC.

This clone has more than one count but fewer than ten. The rearrangement uses TRBV5-1 and TRBJ1-2; a weak D match, TRBD1 (5 bases). This CDR3 is built from 13 residues. Per the germline V gene, CDR1 is SGHRS and CDR2 is YFSETQ. Trimming removed 9 bases from V and 6 bases from J, with 18 bases in between. CDR3 sequence: CATRQGLVDGYTF. The CDR3 bases are TGCGCCACCCGTCAGGGATTAGTGGATGGCTACACCTTC.

The chain has TRBV2 and TRBJ1-5; D unclear. CDR1 and CDR2 from the germline V gene are SNHLY and FYNNEI. This CDR3 has 15 amino acids. V dropped 1 base and J dropped 7 bases, with 14 bases sitting between them. CDR3 sequence reads: CASSEVARGKQPQHF. The CDR3 DNA reads as TGTGCCAGCAGTGAAGTTGCGAGAGGTAAACAGCCCCAGCATTTT.

This clone turned up a few times. The V call is TRBV18, the J call TRBJ2-7; 9 positions match TRBD1. The J segment lost 5 bases and the V segment lost 3 bases, leaving 8 bases of the junction unmatched. This CDR3 is 15 amino acids long. Germline V CDR1 and CDR2: KGHSH, LQKENI. The CDR3 here is CASSPGDRVIHEQYF. The CDR3 DNA follows: TGTGCCAGCTCACCGGGGGACAGGGTCATCCACGAGCAGTACTTC.

The chain employs TRBV4-2 and TRBJ1-4; 7 positions agree with TRBD1. CDR3 size: 16 residues. V lost 1 base and J lost 8; bases outside the gene matches: 10. Germline assignment: CDR1 LGHNA and CDR2 YNFKEQ. Here the CDR3 DNA reads TGTGCCAGCAGCCAAGGGGGCGACAGGGTCAGGGAAAAACTGTTTTTT. Encoded protein: CASSQGGDRVREKLFF.

This sequence joins TRBV28 and TRBJ1-1; possibly TRBD1 for D (5 bases). Germline values: CDR1 MDHEN, CDR2 SYDVKM. This CDR3 spans 14 amino acids. The V gene lost 6 bases and the J gene lost 1 base, with 12 bases spanning the gap. CDR3 sequence: CASSWVGENTEAFF. CDR3 nucleotides: TGTGCCAGCAGCTGGGTAGGGGAGAACACTGAAGCTTTCTTT.

Of note for this clone: The sample has other DNA sequences that encode this CDR3 too. The V gene is TRBV11-2, the J gene TRBJ2-5; D call uncertain. V shed 3 bases and J shed 5 bases, with 4 bases lying between them. Germline loops: CDR1 SGHAT, CDR2 FQNNGV. The CDR3 loop spans 11 amino acids. The CDR3 DNA follows: TGTGCCAGCAGCTTGGTTGAGACCCAGTACTTC. The encoded protein is CASSLVETQYF.

This sequence joins TRBV5-1 and TRBJ2-3; perhaps TRBD2 as D (5 bases). Germline V gene lookup returns CDR1 SGHRS and CDR2 YFSETQ. V lost 1 base and J lost 1, with 16 bases in between. The CDR3 loop spans 17 amino acids. The CDR3 DNA is TGCGCCAGCAGCTTGTTTAGCGCCATGGGTGGCACAGATACGCAGTATTTT. This sequence encodes CASSLFSAMGGTDTQYF.